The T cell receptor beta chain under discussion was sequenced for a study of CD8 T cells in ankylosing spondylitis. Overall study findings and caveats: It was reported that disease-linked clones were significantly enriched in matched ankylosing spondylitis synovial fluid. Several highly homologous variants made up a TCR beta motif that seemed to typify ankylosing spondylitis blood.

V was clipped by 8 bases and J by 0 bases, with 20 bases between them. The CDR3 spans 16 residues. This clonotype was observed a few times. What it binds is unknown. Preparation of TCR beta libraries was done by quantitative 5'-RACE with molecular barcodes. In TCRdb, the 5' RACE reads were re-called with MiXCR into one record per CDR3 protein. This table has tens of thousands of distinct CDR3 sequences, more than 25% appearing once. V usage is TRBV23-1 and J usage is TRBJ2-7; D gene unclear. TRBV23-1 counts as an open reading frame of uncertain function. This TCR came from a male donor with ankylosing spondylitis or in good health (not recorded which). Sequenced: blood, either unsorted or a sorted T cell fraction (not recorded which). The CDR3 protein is CASPQARGETSYEQYF. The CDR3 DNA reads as TGCGCCAGCCCCCAAGCGCGTGGGGAAACCTCCTACGAGCAGTACTTC.